The sequence of this T cell receptor beta chain was determined in a study of cytomegalovirus exposure and HLA in healthy donors. Nominally healthy donors provided the samples, though records likely missed some immune exposures. V lost 7 bases, J lost 3 bases, and 12 bases lay in between. The germline V gene has CDR1 SGHTA and CDR2 FQGNSA. This CDR3 is built from 13 residues. This clone was observed a handful of times. The antigen is unknown. The PCR was carried out with 60 Vbeta primers and 13 Jbeta primers. TCRdb keeps only in-frame clones here, not all; method: immunoSEQ multiplex PCR. The sample lists over 150,000 clones, 79% occurring once. Whole-study results and caveats: In a later analysis, HLA-associated TCR beta chains were more clonally expanded than equally common others.

The specimen was PBMCs. This chain connects TRBV7-2 to TRBJ1-1; D unresolved. The sequence was obtained from a girl between 10 and 17 years old in good health and CMV-seropositive. DNA of the CDR3: TGTGCCAGCAAGTATGAGATTTACACTGAAGCTTTCTTT. Translation gives CASKYEIYTEAFF. Filled out from reference TRBV7-2 and TRBJ1-1, the complete variable domain reads GAGVSQSPSNKVTEKGKDVELRCDPISGHTALYWYRQSLGQGLEFLIYFQGNSAPDKSGLPSDRFSAERTGGSVSTLTIQRTQQEDSAVYLCASKYEIYTEAFFGQGTRLTVV.